These T cell receptor beta chains were read from a single sample in a study of OX40 agonist ivuxolimab in advanced cancers. Assay used: immunoSEQ multiplex PCR; TCRdb lists only in-frame clones, some missing. The sample records about 40,000 clones, around 87% being singletons. The starting material was CD4+ or CD8+ T cells sorted from blood, obtained in a trial of the OX40 agonist ivuxolimab. The receptors originated from an adult with an advanced solid tumor such as melanoma, head and neck, liver or kidney cancer. Both conserved end residues are part of each CDR3. D genes are given only for firm matches. Clone size is shown for a subset of rows, as once, few, many or a class of expanded clone.

V gene,clone size,J gene,D gene,CDR3 protein,CDR3 DNA
TRBV5-1,.,TRBJ2-3,.,CASSLELTSDTQYF,TGCGCCAGCAGCTTGGAACTTACTTCAGATACGCAGTATTTT
TRBV28,.,TRBJ1-2,TRBD1,CASSLSGGEDYGYTF,TGTGCCAGCAGTTTATCAGGGGGGGAGGACTATGGCTACACCTTC
TRBV19,.,TRBJ2-2,TRBD2,CASSMEGRLAGLYTGELFF,TGTGCCAGTAGTATGGAGGGGAGGCTAGCGGGTCTATACACCGGGGAGCTGTTTTTT
TRBV29-1,few,TRBJ2-7,.,CSARADEYEQYF,TGCAGCGCCCGGGCCGACGAATACGAGCAGTACTTC
TRBV15,.,TRBJ2-3,.,CATSSRRPTTDTQYF,TGTGCCACCAGCAGTCGGCGGCCTACCACAGATACGCAGTATTTT
TRBV7-9,.,TRBJ2-1,TRBD2,CASSSTLGGRGRNEQFF,TGTGCCAGCAGCTCAACGCTGGGCGGGAGGGGAAGGAATGAGCAGTTCTTC
TRBV18,.,TRBJ2-5,.,CASSPPGRDERETQYF,TGTGCCAGCTCACCACCGGGAAGGGATGAACGAGAGACCCAGTACTTC
TRBV7-9,few,TRBJ1-2,.,CASSLDIRGYTF,TGTGCCAGCAGCTTAGACATTCGGGGCTACACCTTC
TRBV25-1,.,TRBJ2-7,TRBD1,CASSVGEGTGDFYEQYF,TGTGCCAGCAGTGTTGGGGAGGGGACAGGGGATTTCTACGAGCAGTACTTC
TRBV10-3,.,TRBJ2-3,.,CAIRITDTQYF,TGTGCCATCAGAATTACAGATACGCAGTATTTT
TRBV4-1,.,TRBJ2-1,.,CASSQDPASGAYNEQFF,TGCGCCAGCAGCCAAGATCCGGCCTCTGGAGCCTACAATGAGCAGTTCTTC
TRBV30,.,TRBJ2-7,.,CACEGHSYEQYF,TGTGCCTGTGAGGGACATTCCTACGAGCAGTACTTC
TRBV19,.,TRBJ1-1,.,CASSPLPGSFEAFF,TGTGCCAGTAGTCCTCTTCCGGGATCTTTTGAAGCTTTCTTT
TRBV6-5,.,TRBJ2-6,.,CASSFGYGANVLTF,TGTGCCAGCAGTTTTGGGTACGGGGCCAACGTCCTGACTTTC
TRBV9,.,TRBJ2-7,.,CASSVQGSGYEQYF,TGTGCCAGCAGCGTACAGGGTAGCGGCTACGAGCAGTACTTC
TRBV28,once,TRBJ2-7,.,CASRPTPYEQYF,TGTGCCAGCAGACCTACACCCTACGAGCAGTACTTC
TRBV4-1,.,TRBJ2-7,TRBD1,CASSHTGTGSYEQYF,TGCGCCAGCAGCCATACCGGGACAGGGTCCTACGAGCAGTACTTC